Below, 22 T cell receptor beta chains from the same sample are listed, as sequenced in a study of beta chain features in type 1 diabetes (dated by TCRdb to 2016 to 2019). The library was made by the immunoSEQ multiplex PCR assay. All of the isolated RNA was reverse transcribed with the High Capacity cDNA Reverse Transcription Kit, so expressed TCRB transcripts were sequenced. Drawn from immuneACCESS, this table holds only the in-frame rearrangements with V and J called that TCRdb kept. Clones are partly lost; checked studies trace under half to an unresolved V gene and leave the rest unexplained. Within this sample are around 330,000 clones, with approximately 11% of them counted one time only. Of the sample, about 0.014% falls within the top ten clones. The sample comprised naive CD4+ T cells from blood. Taken with the paper, the label for cell subset or site translates to: true naive CD4+ T cells. These receptors were obtained from a woman aged 25 to 39 in good health.

CDR3 residues: CASSPRTENTEAFF. CDR3 nucleotides: TGTGCCAGCAGCCCTCGGACAGAGAACACTGAAGCTTTCTTT. The V and J genes are TRBV4-2 and TRBJ1-1; tentative D call: TRBD1 (6 bases). The CDR3 has 14 amino acids. Germline CDR1 LGHNA, CDR2 YNFKEQ. The V end lost 4 bases, the J end lost 1 base, and 10 bases lay between the germline ends.

In the case of this clone: Other DNA variants within this sample encode the same CDR3. The genes are TRBV7-9 and TRBJ2-3; 10 bases are shared with TRBD1. Germline values: CDR1 SEHNR, CDR2 FQNEAQ (reference sequence). This CDR3 contains 14 residues. J lost 4 bases, V lost 4 bases, and 2 bases had no gene match. The CDR3 DNA sequence: TGTGCCAGCAGCTCAGGACAGGGGGCAGATACGCAGTATTTT. Translation gives CASSSGQGADTQYF.

As for this clone: At the DNA level, this CDR3 is encoded by other sequences in the same sample as well. The chain employs TRBV27 and TRBJ1-1; 7 bases match TRBD1. CDR3 length equals 14 residues. Germline CDR1 and CDR2: MNHEY and SMNVEV (reference sequence). With V trimmed by 3 bases and J by 0 bases, 1 base remained unmatched. The CDR3 loop is CASSLTGLNTEAFF. The CDR3 bases are TGTGCCAGCAGTTTGACAGGGCTGAACACTGAAGCTTTCTTT.

The chain recombines TRBV4-3 with TRBJ1-1; D uncertain. The CDR3 has 16 residues. CDR1 is LGHNA, CDR2 YSLEER, per germline. Trimming cost V 4 bases and J 3 bases, with 18 bases left between them. The CDR3 here is CASSPRGALRDTEAFF. The CDR3 bases are TGCGCCAGCAGCCCCCGGGGAGCGCTAAGAGACACTGAAGCTTTCTTT.

The chain recombines TRBV28 with TRBJ1-5, with TRBD1 matching over 9 bases. Germline V CDR1 and CDR2: MDHEN, SYDVKM. V lost 8 bases to trimming and J lost 0 bases; unmatched junction nucleotides: 2. The CDR3 runs 14 residues. CDR3 region: CASGTGNSNQPQHF. The CDR3 DNA follows: TGTGCCAGCGGGACAGGGAATAGCAATCAGCCCCAGCATTTT.

J is TRBJ2-3 and V is TRBV28, with 11 nucleotides matching TRBD2. The germline gives CDR1 MDHEN, CDR2 SYDVKM. The CDR3 loop spans 16 amino acids. CDR3 DNA sequence: TGTGCAGCTCCTTTGACTAGCGGGACTACTACAGATACGCAGTATTTT. It encodes CAAPLTSGTTTDTQYF.

The chain recombines TRBV7-9 with TRBJ2-3; D is undetermined. The CDR3 has 13 amino acids. V was trimmed by 1 base and J by 7 bases, leaving 9 bases between them. The germline V gene has CDR1 SEHNR and CDR2 FQNEAQ (reference sequence). CDR3 residues: CASSLDLQNTQYF. CDR3 DNA sequence: TGTGCCAGCAGCTTAGATTTACAGAATACGCAGTATTTT.

This sequence joins TRBV18 and TRBJ1-2; a weak D match, TRBD1 (5 bases). CDR1 and CDR2 from the germline V gene are KGHSH and LQKENI. V gave up 3 bases and J gave up 8 bases, with 16 bases separating them. The CDR3 length is 14 residues. The CDR3: CASSPEAGLRGYTF. As DNA, the CDR3 is TGTGCCAGCTCACCTGAGGCAGGGCTGCGAGGCTACACCTTC.

This sequence joins TRBV6-6 and TRBJ1-4, with D uncertain. This CDR3 contains 11 residues. Trimming cost V 8 bases and J 6 bases, with 7 bases left between them. Germline V gene data show CDR1 as MNHNY and CDR2 as SVGAGI (reference sequence). The CDR3 sequence: CASGRDEKLFF. The DNA of the CDR3 is TGTGCCAGCGGGAGGGATGAAAAACTGTTTTTT.

The chain recombines TRBV5-4 with TRBJ2-1; 8 nucleotides line up with TRBD1. V was clipped by 1 base and J by 8 bases; unmatched bases: 11. Germline V gene sequence: CDR1 SGHNT, CDR2 YYREEE (reference sequence). CDR3 length: 16 amino acids. CDR3 amino acids: CASSLLGQATFDEQFF. In DNA, the CDR3 is TGTGCCAGCAGCTTGTTGGGACAGGCTACGTTCGATGAGCAGTTCTTC.

This clone was detected only a few times. The chain joins TRBV14 to TRBJ2-7; 10 bases match TRBD2. The trim removed 4 bases at V and 4 bases at J, leaving 16 bases unmatched. CDR3 length equals 18 residues. CDR1 and CDR2 from the germline V gene are SGHDN and FVKESK. The CDR3 DNA reads TGTGCCAGCAGCCTACGGACTAGCGGACGTACCCTCCCTTACGAGCAGTACTTC. It encodes CASSLRTSGRTLPYEQYF.

This chain links TRBV7-9 with TRBJ1-4; D might be TRBD1 (6 bases). From germline, CDR1 is SEHNR and CDR2 FQNEAQ (reference sequence). The ends were cut back, 1 base at V and 7 bases at J, with 13 bases in the middle. This CDR3 has 15 residues. This CDR3 is CASSLGGLGSEKLFF. CDR3 in DNA: TGTGCCAGCAGCTTAGGGGGGCTCGGGTCTGAAAAACTGTTTTTT.

Remarks on this clone: Lacking the conserved final phenylalanine or tryptophan, this CDR3 likely reflects a read error. It is unclear where the CDR3 begins or ends on the DNA, so no DNA is shown, and the CDR3 is as TCRdb lists it. V and J are TRBV28 and TRBJ2-7; the table assigns TRBD1, which was not confirmed against the DNA. Germline V lookup: CDR1 MDHEN, CDR2 SYDVKM. The CDR3 numbers 12 amino acids, ends counted. The CDR3 loop is CASSSPPRDSSL.

The V call is TRBV4-3, the J call TRBJ1-2, with a weak D call TRBD1 (5 bases). Germline CDR1 and CDR2: LGHNA and YSLEER. V lost 0 bases to trimming and J lost 2 bases, with 10 bases between them. This CDR3 has 15 amino acids. CDR3: CASSQDWKGNYGYTF. The CDR3 region has the DNA TGCGCCAGCAGCCAAGATTGGAAGGGGAACTATGGCTACACCTTC.

This clone was picked up a small number of times. V is TRBV9 and J is TRBJ2-2; D remains unclear. In germline, CDR1 is SGDLS, CDR2 YYNGEE. The CDR3 is 14 residues long. V lost 0 bases and J 10 bases, leaving 13 bases between the germline ends. The CDR3 DNA sequence: TGTGCCAGCAGCGTAGACGGAAGCGTCGTGGAGCTGTTTTTT. Translation: CASSVDGSVVELFF.

The chain uses TRBV7-9 and TRBJ2-1; 9 positions agree with TRBD2. This CDR3 spans 16 amino acids. The V gene's germline CDR1 is SEHNR and CDR2 FQNEAQ (reference sequence). Trimming at V came to 6 bases and at J to 7 bases, leaving 13 bases not matched to a gene. The CDR3 bases are TGTGCCAGCAGGGAGAGAGGCGGGACTAGCAGGAATGAGCAGTTCTTC. The encoded protein is CASRERGGTSRNEQFF.

The table lists this clone with a few counts. The J gene is TRBJ1-1, the V gene TRBV19, with a weak D call TRBD1 (5 bases). Germline CDR1 LNHDA, CDR2 SQIVND (reference sequence). The CDR3 covers 13 residues. The V gene lost 4 bases and the J gene lost 3 bases, with 9 bases spanning the gap. The CDR3 is CASSTWGDTEAFF. In nucleotides, the CDR3 is TGTGCCAGTAGTACATGGGGGGACACTGAAGCTTTCTTT.

This chain links TRBV5-1 with TRBJ1-1, with 9 bases that match TRBD1. The CDR3 extends over 14 amino acids. The germline gives CDR1 SGHRS, CDR2 YFSETQ. After removal of 4 bases from V and 6 bases from J, the junction contained 7 bases not matched to a gene. The chain's CDR3 is CASSAGQGEAEAFF. The DNA of the CDR3 is TGCGCCAGCAGCGCGGGACAGGGTGAGGCTGAAGCTTTCTTT.

This rearrangement joins TRBV27 to TRBJ1-1, with D perhaps matching TRBD1 (6 bases). V lost 8 bases, J lost 0 bases, and 10 bases lay in between. The CDR3 has 13 residues. Germline loops: CDR1 MNHEY, CDR2 SMNVEV (reference sequence). Written as DNA, the CDR3 is TGTGCCAGCGGGTACAGGGTGAACACTGAAGCTTTCTTT. Translated, it gives CASGYRVNTEAFF.

The chain links TRBV2 to TRBJ2-1; TRBD2 aligns across 8 bases. There are 15 residues in the CDR3. The V and J ends lost 6 bases and 3 bases, in that order; junction bases with no gene match: 7. The V gene's germline CDR1 is SNHLY and CDR2 FYNNEI. The DNA of the CDR3 is TGTGCCAGCAGCGCCGGGACTAGTAGCTACAATGAGCAGTTCTTC. Its protein product is CASSAGTSSYNEQFF.

The chain carries TRBV30 and TRBJ1-1; the match to TRBD1 covers 9 bases. V was clipped by 0 bases and J by 6 bases; unmatched bases: 5. Germline values: CDR1 GTSNPN, CDR2 SVGIG (reference sequence). The CDR3 consists of 14 residues. CDR3 sequence (DNA): TGTGCCTGGAGTGTACAGGGGGCGCAGGCTGAAGCTTTCTTT. Its protein product is CAWSVQGAQAEAFF.

The CDR3 DNA reads as TGTGCCAGCAGTTTAGCGGCTTACGTGGGCGGGGAGCTGTTTTTT. Its translation is CASSLAAYVGGELFF. The chain is built from TRBV27 and TRBJ2-2; D gene uncertain. With 2 bases removed from V and 7 bases from J, the gap between germline ends came to 14 bases. This CDR3 has 15 amino acids. Germline assignment: CDR1 MNHEY and CDR2 SMNVEV (reference sequence).